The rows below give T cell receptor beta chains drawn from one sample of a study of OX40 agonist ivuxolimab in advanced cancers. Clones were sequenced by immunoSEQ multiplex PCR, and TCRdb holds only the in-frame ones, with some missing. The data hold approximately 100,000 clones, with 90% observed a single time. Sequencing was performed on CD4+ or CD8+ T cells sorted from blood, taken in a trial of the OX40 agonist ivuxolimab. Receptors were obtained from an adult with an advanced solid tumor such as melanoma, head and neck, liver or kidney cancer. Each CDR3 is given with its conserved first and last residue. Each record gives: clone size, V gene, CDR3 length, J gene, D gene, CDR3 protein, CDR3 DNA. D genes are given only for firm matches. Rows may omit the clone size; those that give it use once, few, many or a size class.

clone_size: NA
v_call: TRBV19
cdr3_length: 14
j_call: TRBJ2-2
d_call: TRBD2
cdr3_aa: CASNRGRSTGELFF
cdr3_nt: TGTGCCAGTAACCGCGGGAGGTCAACCGGGGAGCTGTTTTTT

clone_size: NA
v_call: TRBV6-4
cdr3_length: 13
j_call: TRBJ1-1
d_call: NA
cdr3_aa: CASSAGEGTEAFF
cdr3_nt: TGTGCCAGCAGTGCAGGGGAGGGCACTGAAGCTTTCTTT

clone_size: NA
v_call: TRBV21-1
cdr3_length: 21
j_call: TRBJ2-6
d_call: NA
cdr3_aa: CASSVQLWGQGQFSGANVLTF
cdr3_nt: TGTGCCAGCAGCGTCCAGTTATGGGGACAGGGGCAATTCTCTGGGGCCAACGTCCTGACTTTC

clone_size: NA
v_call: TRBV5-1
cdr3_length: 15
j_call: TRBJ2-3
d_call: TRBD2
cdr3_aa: CASSRPGLAGDTQYF
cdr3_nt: TGCGCCAGCAGCCGCCCGGGACTAGCGGGAGATACGCAGTATTTT

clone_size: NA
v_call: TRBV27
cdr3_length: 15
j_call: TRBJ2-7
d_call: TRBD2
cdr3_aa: CASRGSGGSSYEQYF
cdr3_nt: TGTGCCAGCAGGGGGTCGGGGGGTAGCTCCTACGAGCAGTACTTC

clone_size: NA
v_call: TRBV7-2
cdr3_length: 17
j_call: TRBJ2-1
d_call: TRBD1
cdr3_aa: CASSFNPGQGIYNEQFF
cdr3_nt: TGTGCCAGCAGCTTTAACCCGGGACAGGGAATATACAATGAGCAGTTCTTC

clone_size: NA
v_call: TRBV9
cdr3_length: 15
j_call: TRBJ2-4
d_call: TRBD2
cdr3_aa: CASSVASSGSTIQYF
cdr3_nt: TGTGCCAGCAGCGTAGCCTCTAGCGGGAGTACCATTCAGTACTTC

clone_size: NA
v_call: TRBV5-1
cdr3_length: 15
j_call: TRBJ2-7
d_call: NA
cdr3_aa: CASSLVTGRVREQYF
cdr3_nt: TGTGCCAGCAGCTTGGTAACAGGCCGGGTGAGGGAGCAGTACTTC

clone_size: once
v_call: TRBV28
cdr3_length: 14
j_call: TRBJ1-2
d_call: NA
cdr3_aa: CASTIGTTNYGYTF
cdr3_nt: TGTGCCAGCACCATTGGGACAACTAACTATGGCTACACCTTC

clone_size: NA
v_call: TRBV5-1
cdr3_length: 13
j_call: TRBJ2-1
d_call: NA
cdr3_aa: CASSLGLDNEQFF
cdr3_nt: TGCGCCAGCAGCTTGGGGCTCGACAATGAGCAGTTCTTC

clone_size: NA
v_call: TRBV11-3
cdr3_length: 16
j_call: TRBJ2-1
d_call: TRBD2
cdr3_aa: CASSARGTSGIDEQFF
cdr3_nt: TGTGCCAGCAGCGCGAGGGGTACTAGCGGGATCGATGAGCAGTTCTTC

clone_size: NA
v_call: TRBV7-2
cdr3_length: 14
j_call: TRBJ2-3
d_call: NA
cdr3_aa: CASSLRLATDTQYF
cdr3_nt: TGTGCCAGCAGCTTAAGGCTAGCGACAGATACGCAGTATTTT

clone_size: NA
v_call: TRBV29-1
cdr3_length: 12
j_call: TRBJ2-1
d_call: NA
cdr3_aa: CIVGSGRGEQFF
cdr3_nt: TGCATTGTGGGGTCGGGGAGAGGTGAGCAGTTCTTC

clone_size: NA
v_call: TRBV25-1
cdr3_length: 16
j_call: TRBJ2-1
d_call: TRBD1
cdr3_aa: CASSDPRTGETNEQFF
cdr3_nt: TGTGCCAGCAGTGACCCTCGGACAGGGGAAACCAATGAGCAGTTCTTC

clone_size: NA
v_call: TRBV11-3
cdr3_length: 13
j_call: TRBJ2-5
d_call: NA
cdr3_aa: CASRIYQKETQYF
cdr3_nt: TGTGCCAGCAGGATCTACCAGAAAGAGACCCAGTACTTC

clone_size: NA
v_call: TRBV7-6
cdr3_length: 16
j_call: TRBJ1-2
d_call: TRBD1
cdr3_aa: CASSLTGEVGAGGYTF
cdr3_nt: TGTGCCAGCAGCTTGACAGGGGAAGTGGGCGCGGGCGGCTACACCTTC

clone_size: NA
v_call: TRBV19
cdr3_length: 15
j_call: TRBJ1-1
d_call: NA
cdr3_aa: CASSIDTDRVPEAFF
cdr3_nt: TGTGCCAGTAGTATAGATACGGATCGGGTCCCTGAAGCTTTCTTT

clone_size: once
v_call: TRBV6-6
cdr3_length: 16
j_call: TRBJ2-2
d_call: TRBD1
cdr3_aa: CASSPITGAVVGELFF
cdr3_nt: TGTGCCAGCAGTCCCATAACAGGGGCTGTAGTCGGGGAGCTGTTTTTT

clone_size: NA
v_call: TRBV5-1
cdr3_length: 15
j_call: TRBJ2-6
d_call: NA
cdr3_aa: CASSLEVSGANVLTF
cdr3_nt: TGCGCCAGCAGCTTGGAGGTATCTGGGGCCAACGTCCTGACTTTC

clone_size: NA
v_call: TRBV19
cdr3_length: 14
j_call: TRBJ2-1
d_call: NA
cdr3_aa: CASRIPDSYNEQFF
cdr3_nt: TGTGCCAGTAGAATCCCGGACTCCTACAATGAGCAGTTCTTC

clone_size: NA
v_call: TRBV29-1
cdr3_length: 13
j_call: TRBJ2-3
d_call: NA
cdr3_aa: CSVSEGGTDTQYF
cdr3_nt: TGCAGCGTCAGTGAGGGGGGGACAGATACGCAGTATTTT

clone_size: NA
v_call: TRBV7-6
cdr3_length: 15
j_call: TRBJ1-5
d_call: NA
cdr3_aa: CASSPRTAFNQPQHF
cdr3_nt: TGTGCCAGCAGCCCTCGGACAGCGTTCAATCAGCCCCAGCATTTT

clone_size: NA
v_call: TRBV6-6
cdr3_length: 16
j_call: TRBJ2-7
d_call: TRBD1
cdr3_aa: CASSYSRQGSSYEQYF
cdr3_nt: TGTGCCAGCAGTTACTCCCGACAGGGTAGCTCCTACGAGCAGTACTTC

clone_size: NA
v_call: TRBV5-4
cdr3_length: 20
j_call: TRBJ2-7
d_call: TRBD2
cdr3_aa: CASSGMGRVSSGSSPYEQYF
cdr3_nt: TGTGCCAGCAGCGGGATGGGAAGAGTTTCTAGCGGGAGTAGTCCGTACGAGCAGTACTTC

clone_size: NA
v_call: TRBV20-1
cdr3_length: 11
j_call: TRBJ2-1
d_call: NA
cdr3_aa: CSARGRNEQFF
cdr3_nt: TGCAGTGCTAGGGGACGGAATGAGCAGTTCTTC

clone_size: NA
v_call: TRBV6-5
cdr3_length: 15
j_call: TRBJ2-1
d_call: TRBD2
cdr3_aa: CASSSRAGGPVEQFF
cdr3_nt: TGTGCCAGCAGTTCCCGGGCGGGAGGGCCGGTTGAGCAGTTCTTC

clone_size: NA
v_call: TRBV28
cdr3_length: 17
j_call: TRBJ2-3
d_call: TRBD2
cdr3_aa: CASSLGLAGGWTDTQYF
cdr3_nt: TGTGCCAGCAGTCTGGGACTAGCGGGAGGTTGGACAGATACGCAGTATTTT

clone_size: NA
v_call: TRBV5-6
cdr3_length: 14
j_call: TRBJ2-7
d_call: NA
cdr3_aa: CASSRGLGRDEQYF
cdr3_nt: TGTGCCAGCAGCCGCGGACTGGGTCGGGACGAGCAGTACTTC

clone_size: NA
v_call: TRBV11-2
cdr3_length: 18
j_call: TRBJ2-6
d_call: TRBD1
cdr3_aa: CASSVGLTGNSGANVLTF
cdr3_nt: TGTGCCAGCAGCGTAGGCCTGACAGGGAACTCTGGGGCCAACGTCCTGACTTTC

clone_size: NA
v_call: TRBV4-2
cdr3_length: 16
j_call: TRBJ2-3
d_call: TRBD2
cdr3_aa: CASSQDGGEGTDTQYF
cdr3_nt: TGTGCCAGCAGCCAAGATGGGGGGGAGGGAACAGATACGCAGTATTTT

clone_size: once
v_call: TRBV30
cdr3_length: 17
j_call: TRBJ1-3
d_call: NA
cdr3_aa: CAWKRLDALTSGNTIYF
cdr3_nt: TGTGCCTGGAAACGCCTGGATGCACTGACCTCTGGAAACACCATATATTTT

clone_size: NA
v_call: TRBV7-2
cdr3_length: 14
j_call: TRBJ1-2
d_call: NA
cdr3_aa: CASTLTGQYNGYTF
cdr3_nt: TGTGCCAGCACCCTAACAGGACAGTACAACGGCTACACCTTC

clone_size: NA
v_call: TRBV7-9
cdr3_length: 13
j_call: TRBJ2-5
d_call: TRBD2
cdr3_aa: CASSRTSGETQYF
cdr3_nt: TGTGCCAGCAGCCGGACTAGCGGGGAGACCCAGTACTTC

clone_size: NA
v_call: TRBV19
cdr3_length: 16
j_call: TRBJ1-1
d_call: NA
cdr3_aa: CASTESRQSLNTEAFF
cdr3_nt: TGTGCCAGTACCGAGAGTCGACAGTCCCTGAACACTGAAGCTTTCTTT

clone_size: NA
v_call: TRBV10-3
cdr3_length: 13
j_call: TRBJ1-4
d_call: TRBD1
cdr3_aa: CAISGQGNEKLFF
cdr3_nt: TGTGCCATCAGTGGACAGGGAAATGAAAAACTGTTTTTT

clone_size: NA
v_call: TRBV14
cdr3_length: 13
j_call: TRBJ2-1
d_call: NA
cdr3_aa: CASSQDRYNEQFF
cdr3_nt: TGTGCCAGCAGCCAAGATAGGTACAATGAGCAGTTCTTC

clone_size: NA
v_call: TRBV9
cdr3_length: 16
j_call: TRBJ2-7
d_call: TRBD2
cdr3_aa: CASSRGLAGLSYEQYF
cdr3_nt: TGTGCCAGCAGCAGAGGACTAGCGGGACTATCCTACGAGCAGTACTTC

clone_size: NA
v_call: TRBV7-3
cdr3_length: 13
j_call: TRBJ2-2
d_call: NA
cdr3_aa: CASSYSEAGELFF
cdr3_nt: TGTGCCAGCAGCTACAGCGAGGCCGGGGAGCTGTTTTTT

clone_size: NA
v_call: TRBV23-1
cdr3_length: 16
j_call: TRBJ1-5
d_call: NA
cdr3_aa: CASSQSFGGWCQPQHF
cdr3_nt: TGCGCCAGCAGTCAATCGTTCGGGGGGTGGTGTCAGCCCCAGCATTTT

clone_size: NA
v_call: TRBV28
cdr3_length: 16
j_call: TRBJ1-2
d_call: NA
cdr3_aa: CASNPFAGGFNYGYTF
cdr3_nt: TGTGCCAGCAACCCCTTCGCGGGGGGCTTTAACTATGGCTACACCTTC

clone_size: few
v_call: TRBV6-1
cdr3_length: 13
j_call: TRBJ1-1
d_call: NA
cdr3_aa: CATSRTENTEAFF
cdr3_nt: TGTGCCACCTCAAGGACGGAAAACACTGAAGCTTTCTTT

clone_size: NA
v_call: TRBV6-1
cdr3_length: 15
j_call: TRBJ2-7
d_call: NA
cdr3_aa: CASSEALGRDYEQYF
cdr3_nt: TGTGCCAGCAGTGAAGCGCTCGGCAGGGACTACGAGCAGTACTTC

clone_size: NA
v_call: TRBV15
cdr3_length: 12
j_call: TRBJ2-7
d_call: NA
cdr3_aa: CATSTVGYEQYF
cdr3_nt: TGTGCCACCAGCACCGTTGGATACGAGCAGTACTTC

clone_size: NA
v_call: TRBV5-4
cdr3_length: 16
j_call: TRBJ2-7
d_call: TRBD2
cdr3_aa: CASASGLAGEVYEQYF
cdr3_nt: TGTGCCAGCGCCTCCGGACTAGCGGGAGAGGTCTACGAGCAGTACTTC

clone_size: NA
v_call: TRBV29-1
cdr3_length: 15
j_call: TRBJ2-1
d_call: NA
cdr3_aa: CSVGRASGPADEQFF
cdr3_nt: TGCAGCGTGGGTCGGGCCTCGGGGCCGGCCGATGAGCAGTTCTTC

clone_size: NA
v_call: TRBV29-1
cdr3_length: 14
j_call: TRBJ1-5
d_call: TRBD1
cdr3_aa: CSVSQGAVGQPQHF
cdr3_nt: TGCAGCGTTAGCCAGGGGGCTGTGGGTCAGCCCCAGCATTTT

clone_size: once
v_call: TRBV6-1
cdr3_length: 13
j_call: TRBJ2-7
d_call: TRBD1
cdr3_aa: CASSRTGVYEQYF
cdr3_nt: TGTGCCAGCTCCCGGACAGGGGTGTACGAGCAGTACTTC

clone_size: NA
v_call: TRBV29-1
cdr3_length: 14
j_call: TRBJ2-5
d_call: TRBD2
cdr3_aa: CSVGDLAGGRTQYF
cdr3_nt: TGCAGCGTGGGAGACCTAGCGGGGGGCCGGACCCAGTACTTC

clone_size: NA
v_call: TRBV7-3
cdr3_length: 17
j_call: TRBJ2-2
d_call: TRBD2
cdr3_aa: CASSLSIAGLNTGELFF
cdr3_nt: TGTGCCAGCAGCTTATCTATAGCGGGGCTGAACACCGGGGAGCTGTTTTTT

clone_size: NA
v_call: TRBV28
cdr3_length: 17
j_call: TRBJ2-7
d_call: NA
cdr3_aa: CASSLLTSWAGDYEQYF
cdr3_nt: TGTGCCAGCAGTTTATTAACTAGTTGGGCAGGGGACTACGAGCAGTACTTC

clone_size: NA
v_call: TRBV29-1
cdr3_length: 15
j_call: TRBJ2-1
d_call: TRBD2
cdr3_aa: CSVGFTSGSYNEQFF
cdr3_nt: TGCAGCGTTGGTTTTACTAGCGGGAGTTACAATGAGCAGTTCTTC

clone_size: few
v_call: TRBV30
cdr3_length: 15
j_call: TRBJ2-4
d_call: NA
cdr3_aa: CAWSTGWGGENIQYF
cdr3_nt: TGTGCCTGGAGTACCGGTTGGGGTGGGGAAAACATTCAGTACTTC

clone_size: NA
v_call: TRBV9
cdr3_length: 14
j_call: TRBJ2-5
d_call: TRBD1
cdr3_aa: CASSIGTAQETQYF
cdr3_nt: TGTGCCAGCAGCATCGGGACAGCGCAAGAGACCCAGTACTTC

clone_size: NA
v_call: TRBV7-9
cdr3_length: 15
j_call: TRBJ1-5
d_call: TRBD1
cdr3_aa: CASSFSAGGVQPQHF
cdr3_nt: TGTGCCAGCAGTTTTTCAGCAGGGGGTGTTCAGCCCCAGCATTTT

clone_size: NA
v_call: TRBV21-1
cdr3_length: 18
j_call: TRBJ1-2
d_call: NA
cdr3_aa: CASSKDRRQGAEDYGYTF
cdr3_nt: TGTGCCAGCAGCAAAGACCGCCGACAGGGGGCAGAGGACTATGGCTACACCTTC

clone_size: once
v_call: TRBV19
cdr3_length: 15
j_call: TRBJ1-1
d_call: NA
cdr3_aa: CASSIGPGVNTEAFF
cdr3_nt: TGTGCCAGTAGTATAGGCCCAGGAGTTAACACTGAAGCTTTCTTT

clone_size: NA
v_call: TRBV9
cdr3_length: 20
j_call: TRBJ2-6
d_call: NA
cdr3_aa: CASSPPIYTLQGSGANVLTF
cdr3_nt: TGTGCCAGCAGCCCCCCTATCTACACCTTACAGGGTTCTGGGGCCAACGTCCTGACTTTC